One sample yielded the 2 T cell receptor beta chains listed below, sequenced in a study of post-analysis software for immune sequencing data. General study findings and limits: Patients had higher frequencies than controls of five or six TRBV segments, including TRBV5-6, TRBV5-1 and TRBV20-1.

Which antigens these TCRs recognize remains unknown. Unique molecular identifiers were carried by the TCR beta cDNA libraries. TCRdb called the PCR reads again in MiXCR, with one record for every CDR3 protein. The table lists roughly 600,000 distinct CDR3 sequences, around 44% of them singletons. The sequencing input was blood. All receptors derive from a girl aged 5-17 years with multiple sclerosis.

The genes are TRBV4-2 and TRBJ2-1; 7 bases are shared with TRBD2. CDR3 size: 16 residues. J was trimmed by 10 bases and V by 1 base; bases with no gene match: 13. Germline V gives CDR1 LGHNA, CDR2 YNFKEQ. In DNA form, the CDR3 reads TGTGCCAGCAGCCAAGGGGCTTCCAGCGGGGCAGGGGAGCAGTTCTTC. Translation gives CASSQGASSGAGEQFF.

J is TRBJ2-3 and V is TRBV7-6; 10 bases map to TRBD2. CDR1 is SGHVS, CDR2 FNYEAQ, per germline. V was pared by 5 bases and J by 1 base, with 3 bases of the junction left unmatched. The CDR3 contains 15 residues. This CDR3 reads CASSIGTSGTDTQYF. In nucleotides, the CDR3 is TGTGCCAGCAGCATTGGGACTAGCGGCACAGATACGCAGTATTTT. The full variable domain, in which reference TRBV7-6 and TRBJ2-3 provide the parts outside the CDR3, is GAGVSQSPRYKVTKRGQDVALRCDPISGHVSLYWYRQALGQGPEFLTYFNYEAQQDKSGLPNDRFSAERPEGSISTLTIQRTEQRDSAMYRCASSIGTSGTDTQYFGPGTRLTVL.